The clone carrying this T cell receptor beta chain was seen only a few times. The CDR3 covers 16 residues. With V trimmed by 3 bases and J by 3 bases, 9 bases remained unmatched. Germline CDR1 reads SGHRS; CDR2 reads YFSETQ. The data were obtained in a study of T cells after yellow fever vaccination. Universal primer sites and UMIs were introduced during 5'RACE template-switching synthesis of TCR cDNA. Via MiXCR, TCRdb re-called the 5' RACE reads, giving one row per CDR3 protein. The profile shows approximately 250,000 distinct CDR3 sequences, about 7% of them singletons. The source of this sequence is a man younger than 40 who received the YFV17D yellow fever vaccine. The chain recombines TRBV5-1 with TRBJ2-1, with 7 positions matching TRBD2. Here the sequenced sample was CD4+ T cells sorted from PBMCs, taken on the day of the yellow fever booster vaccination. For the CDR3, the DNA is TGCGCCAGCAGCTGGGAGGGAGGGCCCGGCTACAATGAGCAGTTCTTC. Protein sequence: CASSWEGGPGYNEQFF.